Listed here is a single T cell receptor (beta chain). Its target is not known. This sample stems from a study of CD8 T cells in ankylosing spondylitis. General study findings and limits: A motif of eight or nine highly homologous TCR beta variants was seen as apparently characteristic of ankylosing spondylitis blood. Some of these motif variants have turned up before, in reports on reactive arthritis synovial fluid and blood. Peripheral blood samples showed relatively rare disease-linked clones, and these clones were CD8+.

This CDR3 has 11 residues. The germline V gene has CDR1 DFQATT and CDR2 SNEGSKA (reference sequence). V lost 5 bases, J lost 5 bases, and 9 bases lay in between. From the 5' RACE reads, TCRdb called clonotypes with MiXCR, one entry per CDR3 protein. There are 650,000 to 800,000 distinct CDR3 sequences in the sample; roughly 19% occur only once, and 15% to 20% lies in the top ten. This receptor was taken from a male donor with ankylosing spondylitis. The V call is TRBV20-1, the J call TRBJ2-5; D ambiguous. Source material: blood, either unsorted or a sorted T cell fraction (not recorded which). For the CDR3, the DNA is TGCAGTGCTGTTAGGGTTGAGACCCAGTACTTC. It codes for CSAVRVETQYF.